These T cell receptor beta chains were read from a single sample in a study of cytomegalovirus exposure and HLA in healthy donors. Assay: immunoSEQ multiplex PCR; the TCRdb copy retains only in-frame clones and omits some. This sample has about 120,000 clones, with roughly 83% found just once. The sample comprised PBMCs. These receptor sequences come from a man younger than 45 in good health and CMV-seropositive. CDR3s include the opening cysteine and the closing phenylalanine or tryptophan. Each record gives: V gene, CDR3 protein.

V: TRBV28; CDR3: CASSSLSGGAETQYF
V: TRBV4-3; CDR3: CASSQGRGGADEQYF
V: TRBV4-2; CDR3: CASSQDRRQEATEAFF
V: TRBV7-9; CDR3: CASSPGGGDTQYF
V: TRBV9; CDR3: CASSELLAGGHEQFF
V: TRBV5-1; CDR3: CASRGIGAGVFTDTQYF
V: TRBV5-4; CDR3: CASTPPGGISTDTQYF
V: TRBV25-1; CDR3: CASSEMTSGDTGELFF
V: TRBV19; CDR3: CASSTRQGAYEQYF
V: TRBV7-2; CDR3: CASSLADSPFYGYTF
V: TRBV19; CDR3: CASRPGTLNTEAFF